Shown below are 15 T cell receptor beta chains from a single sample sequenced in a study of human T cells and chemical hapten exposure. Time point noted: patch test 3, about 24 weeks after DPC sensitization. The treatment is: therapeutic diphenylcyclopropenone sensitization with weekly scalp DPC. TCRdb re-called the RACE reads with MiXCR, one entry per CDR3 protein. The table has about 160,000 distinct CDR3 sequences, approximately 30% seen once. The sequencing used whole blood, collected in connection with sensitization to the hapten diphenylcyclopropenone (DPC). The receptors stem from a young woman with alopecia areata. Some clones in this sample may be carry-over from other donors' samples.

This clonotype was counted only a few times. The chain couples TRBV7-2 to TRBJ2-4; unclear D gene. The germline V gene encodes CDR1 SGHTA and CDR2 FQGNSA. The V gene lost 1 base and the J gene lost 8 bases, with 9 bases spanning the gap. The CDR3 consists of 13 residues. The CDR3, as DNA: TGTGCCAGCAGCTTAGGGTTTGGAGACATTCAGTACTTC. Translation: CASSLGFGDIQYF.

This clonotype has at least ten counts. This chain uses TRBV10-3 with TRBJ2-2; D is unclear. From germline, CDR1 is ENHRY and CDR2 SYGVKD. This CDR3 region has 12 residues. V lost 4 bases to trimming and J lost 7 bases, with 7 bases between them. The CDR3 is CAISGILGELFF. In DNA, the CDR3 is TGTGCCATCAGTGGAATTCTCGGGGAGCTGTTTTTT.

The V and J genes are TRBV2 and TRBJ1-5; D is unresolved. Trimming took 2 bases from V and 3 from J, leaving 8 bases between them. This CDR3 has 14 amino acids. In germline, CDR1 is SNHLY, CDR2 FYNNEI. Written as DNA, the CDR3 is TGTGCCAGCAGTGAACCAGGCACCAATCAGCCCCAGCATTTT. This sequence encodes CASSEPGTNQPQHF.

This sequence joins TRBV10-3 and TRBJ2-1; perhaps TRBD2 as D (6 bases). The CDR3 has 15 amino acids. Germline loops: CDR1 ENHRY, CDR2 SYGVKD. Trimming took off 4 bases at V and 7 bases at J, with 17 bases between the two ends. The CDR3 is CAISVGGGWHNEQFF. As DNA, the CDR3 is TGTGCCATCAGTGTTGGGGGAGGCTGGCATAATGAGCAGTTCTTC.

The chain couples TRBV29-1 to TRBJ1-2; the D gene is possibly TRBD1 (5 bases). Germline assignment: CDR1 SQVTM and CDR2 ANQGSEA. V lost 6 bases to trimming and J lost 0 bases, with 20 bases between them. This CDR3 spans 16 amino acids. CDR3: CSVRQKRIRANYGYTF. In nucleotides, the CDR3 is TGCAGCGTCCGACAGAAAAGAATACGAGCTAACTATGGCTACACCTTC. Looking up the rest from reference TRBV29-1 and TRBJ1-2 gives the full variable domain: SAVISQKPSRDICQRGTSLTIQCQVDSQVTMMFWYRQQPGQSLTLIATANQGSEATYESGFVIDKFPISRPNLTFSTLTVSNMSPEDSSIYLCSVRQKRIRANYGYTFGSGTRLTVV.

This clonotype was found a few times. This chain joins TRBV29-1 and TRBJ2-7, with 8 bases lining up with TRBD1. CDR3 length: 11 amino acids. With 7 bases clipped from V and 4 bases from J, the junction kept 3 bases outside the gene matches. CDR1 is SQVTM and CDR2 is ANQGSEA in the germline V gene. This chain's CDR3 is CSARGLYEQYF. The CDR3 DNA reads as TGCAGCGCCAGGGGGCTGTACGAGCAGTACTTC.

The V and J genes are TRBV9 and TRBJ2-3, with D perhaps TRBD1 (8 bases). The CDR3 totals 16 residues. Trimming left V 3 bases short and J 6 bases short, with 20 bases between. Germline V CDR1 and CDR2: SGDLS, YYNGEE. In nucleotides, the CDR3 is TGTGCCAGCAGCGCTGGACAGGGAGGACTAGGGGATACGCAGTATTTT. Protein: CASSAGQGGLGDTQYF.

Only a few counts were recorded for this clonotype. The CDR3 nucleotides read TGTGCCAGCAGCGAACAGGGACAGCCCCAGCATTTT. The encoded protein is CASSEQGQPQHF. The chain uses TRBV27 and TRBJ1-5; TRBD1 is a possible D gene (6 bases). V was trimmed by 6 bases and J by 7 bases, leaving 10 bases between them. Germline-derived CDR1 and CDR2 are MNHEY and SMNVEV (reference sequence). The CDR3 contains 12 residues.

The genes are TRBV11-2 and TRBJ2-3; a possible D gene is TRBD1 (5 bases). Trimming pared 4 bases from V and 2 bases from J, leaving 13 bases between. The CDR3 has 15 amino acids. CDR1 and CDR2 (germline): SGHAT, FQNNGV. The CDR3 DNA sequence: TGTGCCAGCAGCTCGAGCGACAGAAACACAGATACGCAGTATTTT. The encoded protein is CASSSSDRNTDTQYF.

V usage is TRBV9 and J usage is TRBJ1-5, with D perhaps matching TRBD1 (5 bases). CDR1 SGDLS and CDR2 YYNGEE come from the germline V gene. The length of the CDR3 is 15 residues. V lost 0 bases, J lost 2 bases, and 9 bases lay in between. As DNA, the CDR3 is TGTGCCAGCAGCGTAGACGGAGGGGGCAATCAGCCCCAGCATTTT. This sequence encodes CASSVDGGGNQPQHF. Supplemented by reference TRBV9 and TRBJ1-5, the full variable domain reads DSGVTQTPKHLITATGQRVTLRCSPRSGDLSVYWYQQSLDQGLQFLIQYYNGEERAKGNILERFSAQQFPDLHSELNLSSLELGDSALYFCASSVDGGGNQPQHFGDGTRLSIL.

This clonotype was detected only a few times. The chain links TRBV5-1 to TRBJ1-1, with TRBD1 identical over 7 bases. The germline gives CDR1 SGHRS, CDR2 YFSETQ. CDR3 length: 14 residues. The junction had 4 bases not matched to a gene; V was cut back by 4 bases and J by 1 base. In DNA, the CDR3 is TGCGCCAGCAGCGCAGGACAGGCGAACACTGAAGCTTTCTTT. This gives the protein CASSAGQANTEAFF.

The chain links TRBV4-1 to TRBJ2-7; TRBD2 agrees at 8 bases. Germline loops: CDR1 MGHRA, CDR2 YSYEKL. The CDR3 loop spans 14 amino acids. V trimming: 5 bases; J trimming: 4 bases; junction bases outside the gene matches: 7. DNA for the CDR3: TGCGCCAGCAGCAGCCAGCGGGAGCTTTACGAGCAGTACTTC. This codes for CASSSQRELYEQYF.

The rearrangement joins TRBV20-1 to TRBJ1-4; no clear D. Germline V gives CDR1 DFQATT, CDR2 SNEGSKA (reference sequence). This CDR3 comprises 14 residues. V was shortened by 1 base and J by 10 bases, with 16 bases between the two germline ends. CDR3 DNA: TGCAGTGCTAGAGCCGCAATAGCTTTAGGAAAACTGTTTTTT. Protein sequence: CSARAAIALGKLFF.

The chain combines TRBV9 with TRBJ2-1; 10 bases fit TRBD2. Germline V gene data show CDR1 as SGDLS and CDR2 as YYNGEE. V trimming: 0 bases; J trimming: 2 bases; junction bases outside the gene matches: 2. The CDR3 is 16 amino acids. The CDR3 DNA is TGTGCCAGCAGCGTAGCCAGCGGGAGGGCCTACAATGAGCAGTTCTTC. Its protein is CASSVASGRAYNEQFF.

The rearrangement uses TRBV10-3 and TRBJ2-7, with D possibly matching TRBD2 (6 bases). The V gene's germline CDR1 is ENHRY and CDR2 SYGVKD. The germline V and J ends were trimmed by 3 bases and 3 bases, with 18 bases remaining between them. The CDR3 is made up of 16 amino acids. The CDR3 spells CAISDPATGTFYEQYF. CDR3 bases: TGTGCCATCAGTGACCCCGCTACCGGGACTTTCTACGAGCAGTACTTC.